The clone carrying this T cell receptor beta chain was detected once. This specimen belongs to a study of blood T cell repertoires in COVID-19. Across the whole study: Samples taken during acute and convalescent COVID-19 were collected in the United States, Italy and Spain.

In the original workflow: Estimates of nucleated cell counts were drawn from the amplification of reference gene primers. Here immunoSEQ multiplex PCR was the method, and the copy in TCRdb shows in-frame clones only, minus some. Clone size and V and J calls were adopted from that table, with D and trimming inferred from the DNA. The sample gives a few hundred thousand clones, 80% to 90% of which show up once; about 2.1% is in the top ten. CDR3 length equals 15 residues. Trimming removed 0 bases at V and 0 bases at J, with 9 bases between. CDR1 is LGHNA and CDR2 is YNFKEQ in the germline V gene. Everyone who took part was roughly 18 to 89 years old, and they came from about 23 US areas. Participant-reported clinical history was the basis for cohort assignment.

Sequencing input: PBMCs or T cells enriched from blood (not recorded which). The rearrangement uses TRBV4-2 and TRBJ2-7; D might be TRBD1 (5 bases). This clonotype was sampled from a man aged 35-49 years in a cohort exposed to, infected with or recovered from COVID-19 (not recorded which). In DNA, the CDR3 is TGTGCCAGCAGCCAAGATAGGACAAGCTCCTACGAGCAGTACTTC. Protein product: CASSQDRTSSYEQYF.